These 2 T cell receptor beta chains originate from one sample sequenced in a study of T-cell reconstitution after alpha-beta-depleted transplantation in children (TCRdb year 2016). Library method: PCR. TCRdb lists the instrument as Illumina HiSeq 2500. TCR library preparation used molecular barcoding, with unique molecular identifiers applied to normalize quantification of the TCRbeta repertoire. TCRdb applied fastp at Q25 and MiXCR to the public reads, then kept only in-frame beta chains. Under each unique CDR3 protein, matching rows form one entry showing the most common genes and DNA. The sample table contains over 200,000 distinct CDR3 sequences; only one count was recorded for roughly a tenth of them. The ten largest clonotypes hold 28% of the sample. Interpreted using the paper, the treatment or condition label stands for: allogeneic hematopoietic cell transplantation with graft depleted of TCRalphabeta T cells and CD19 B cells.

Sequencing was performed on PBMCs, taken before TCRalphabeta/CD19-depleted stem cell transplant. The receptor source for this set is a child in the first two years of life with acute myeloid leukemia, due to receive a stem cell transplant.

This sequence joins TRBV11-2 and TRBJ2-5, with 8 bases aligning to TRBD2. This CDR3 region has 13 residues. V trimming: 8 bases; J trimming: 5 bases; junction bases outside the gene matches: 7. Germline lookup yields CDR1 SGHAT and CDR2 FQNNGV. This CDR3 reads CASGSGGLETQYF. The CDR3 coding sequence is TGTGCCAGCGGATCGGGGGGGCTGGAGACCCAGTACTTC.

This clonotype was seen repeatedly, ten times or more. The chain combines TRBV28 with TRBJ2-3; TRBD2 matches 7 bases. This CDR3 region has 15 residues. Trimming cost V 5 bases and J 4 bases; bases outside gene matches: 9. The germline CDR1 and CDR2 sequences are MDHEN and SYDVKM. The CDR3 sequence: CASSLPGTIPDTQYF. CDR3 nucleotides: TGTGCCAGCAGTCTACCGGGGACTATCCCAGATACGCAGTATTTT.